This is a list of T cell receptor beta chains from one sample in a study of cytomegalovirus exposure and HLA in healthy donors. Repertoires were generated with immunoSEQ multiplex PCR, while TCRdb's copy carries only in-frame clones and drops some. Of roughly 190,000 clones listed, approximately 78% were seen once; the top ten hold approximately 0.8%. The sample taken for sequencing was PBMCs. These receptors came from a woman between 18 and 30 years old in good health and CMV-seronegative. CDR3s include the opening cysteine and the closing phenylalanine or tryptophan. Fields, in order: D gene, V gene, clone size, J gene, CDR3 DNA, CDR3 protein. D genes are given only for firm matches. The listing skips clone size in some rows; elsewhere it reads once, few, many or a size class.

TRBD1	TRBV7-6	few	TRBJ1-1	TGTGCCAGCAGCTTAGGTAACCGACTGGGACAGGGGGAAGCTTTCTTT	CASSLGNRLGQGEAFF
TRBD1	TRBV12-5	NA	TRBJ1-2	TGTGCTAGTGGTTTGGTACGGTCCCCGGACAGGGGGCTCCCGGGTGGCTACACCTTC	CASGLVRSPDRGLPGGYTF
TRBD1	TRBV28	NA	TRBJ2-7	TGTGCCAGCAGCGCGGCGACAGGGGTTCGCTACGAGCAGTACTTC	CASSAATGVRYEQYF
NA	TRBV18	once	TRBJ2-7	TGTGCCAGCTCACCTCCCGGGCAGGGATCCTACGAGCAGTACTTC	CASSPPGQGSYEQYF
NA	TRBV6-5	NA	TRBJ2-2	TGTGCCAGCAGTTACGTGGGGGGACTCAACACCGGGGAGCTGTTTTTT	CASSYVGGLNTGELFF
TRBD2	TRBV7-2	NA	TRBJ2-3	TGTGCCAGCAGCTTAGGGACTAGCCTTAGCACAGATACGCAGTATTTT	CASSLGTSLSTDTQYF
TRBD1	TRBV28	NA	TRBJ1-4	TGTGCCAGCAGTTTATTGGGGACAGGGTATGAAAAACTGTTTTTT	CASSLLGTGYEKLFF
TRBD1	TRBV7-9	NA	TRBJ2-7	TGTGCCAGCAGCCCGTCAGGGGGCCCCTCGGACGAGCAGTACTTC	CASSPSGGPSDEQYF
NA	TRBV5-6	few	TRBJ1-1	TGTGCCAGCAGCTTGGTCATGGCACCTGAAGCTTTCTTT	CASSLVMAPEAFF
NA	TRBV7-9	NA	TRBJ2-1	TGTGCCAGCAGCTTCCCGACAGCCGTAAGTGAGCAGTTCTTC	CASSFPTAVSEQFF
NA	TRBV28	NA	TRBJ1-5	TGTGCCAGCAGTTGGCAACGTCAGCCCCAGCATTTT	CASSWQRQPQHF
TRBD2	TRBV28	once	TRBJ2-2	TGTGCCAGCAGCTCCCTAGCGGTTTTGAACACCGGGGAGCTGTTTTTT	CASSSLAVLNTGELFF
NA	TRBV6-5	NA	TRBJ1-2	TGTGCCAGCAGTTACTCCCAGTGGGCGAGCTATGGCTACACCTTC	CASSYSQWASYGYTF
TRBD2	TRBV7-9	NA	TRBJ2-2	TGTGCCAGCAGCCGAGCTAGCGGGAGGTCCCCTGCGAACACCGGGGAGCTGTTTTTT	CASSRASGRSPANTGELFF
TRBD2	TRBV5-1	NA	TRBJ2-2	TGCGCCAGCAGCTCTGGACTAGCGGGGAGGAAGATAAACACCGGGGAGCTGTTTTTT	CASSSGLAGRKINTGELFF
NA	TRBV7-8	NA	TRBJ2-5	TGTGCCAGCAGCTTAGTTGCCCTACGTACAGGGACAAGGCCGTCCCAGTACTTC	CASSLVALRTGTRPSQYF
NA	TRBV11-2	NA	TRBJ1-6	TGTGCCAGCAGCTGGGCGCCCTTAGAGTCACCCCTCCACTTT	CASSWAPLESPLHF
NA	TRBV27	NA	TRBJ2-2	TGTGCCAGCTCCCCGGGACACGGCACCGGGGAGCTGTTTTTT	CASSPGHGTGELFF
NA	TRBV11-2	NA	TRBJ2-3	TGTGCCAGCAGCCGAGGGGGGGCCGATACGCAGTATTTT	CASSRGGADTQYF
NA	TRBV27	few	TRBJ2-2	TGTGCCAGCAGTTTCGGGGGGAACACCGGGGAGCTGTTTTTT	CASSFGGNTGELFF
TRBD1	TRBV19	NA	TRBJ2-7	TGTGCCAGTAGTCCGCGGGACAGGGGATACCACGAGCAGTACTTC	CASSPRDRGYHEQYF
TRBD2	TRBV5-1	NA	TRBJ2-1	TGCGCCAGCAGGGCGGGGGTCAATGAGCAGTTCTTC	CASRAGVNEQFF
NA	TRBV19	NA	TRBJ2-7	TGTGCCAGTAGTATAGATGTGGCGGGGCAATCCTACGAGCAGTACTTC	CASSIDVAGQSYEQYF
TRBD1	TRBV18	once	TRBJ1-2	TGTGCCAGCTCACAAGACAGGGCGTCGGACTATGGCTACACCTTC	CASSQDRASDYGYTF
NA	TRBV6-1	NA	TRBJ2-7	TGTGCCAGCAGTTCTCTTATCCACGAGCAGTACTTC	CASSSLIHEQYF
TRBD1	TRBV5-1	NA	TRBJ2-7	TGCGCCAGCAGCTTATATACGGGACAGGGATCCGAGCAGTACTTC	CASSLYTGQGSEQYF
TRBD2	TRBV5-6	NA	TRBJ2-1	TGTGCCTCCCGGGGGGAGTCAGAGGGCAATGAGCAGTTCTTC	CASRGESEGNEQFF
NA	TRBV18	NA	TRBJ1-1	TGTGCCAGCTCTCACGCGGGGGTTAGTTCTGAAGCTTTCTTT	CASSHAGVSSEAFF
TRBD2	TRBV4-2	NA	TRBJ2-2	TGTGCCAGCAGCCAGAGTTTAGCGGGACGGGGTGGGGAGCTGTTTTTT	CASSQSLAGRGGELFF
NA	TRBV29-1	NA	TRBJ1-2	TGCAGCGTTCAGAATGGGGGGGGCTACACCTTC	CSVQNGGGYTF
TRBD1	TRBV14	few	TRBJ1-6	TGTGCCAGCAGCCCGACAGGGGGCCCACGGACTTCACCCCTCCACTTT	CASSPTGGPRTSPLHF
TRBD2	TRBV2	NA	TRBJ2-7	TGTGCCAGCAGTGTTCTAGCGGGGTACGAGCAGTACTTC	CASSVLAGYEQYF
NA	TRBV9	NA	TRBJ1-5	TGTGCCAGCAGCGCGGGAGGGGGAATGGTTAATCAGCCCCAGCATTTT	CASSAGGGMVNQPQHF
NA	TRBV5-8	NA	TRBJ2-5	TGTGCCAGCAGCTCCCAGGCTGAGACCCAGTACTTC	CASSSQAETQYF
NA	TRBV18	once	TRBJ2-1	TGTGCCAGCTCTCTCCGGGGAGACAATGAGCAGTTCTTC	CASSLRGDNEQFF
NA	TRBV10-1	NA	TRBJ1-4	TGCGCCAGCACTGACGGCGGGACTAATGAAAAACTGTTTTTT	CASTDGGTNEKLFF
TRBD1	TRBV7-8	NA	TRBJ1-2	TGTGCCAGCAGCTTAGCGTCGGACAGGGGAAGCTACGGCTACACCTTC	CASSLASDRGSYGYTF
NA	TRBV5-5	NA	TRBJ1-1	TGTGCCAGCAGCATCCTGACAGGCAACACTGAAGCTTTCTTT	CASSILTGNTEAFF
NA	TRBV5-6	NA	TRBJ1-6	TGTGCCAGCAGCTCAACCTATGTGACAGGATCACCCCTCCACTTT	CASSSTYVTGSPLHF
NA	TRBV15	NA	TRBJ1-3	TGTGCCACCAGCAGATCGGGTGGGAGTTCTTCTGGAAACACCATATATTTT	CATSRSGGSSSGNTIYF
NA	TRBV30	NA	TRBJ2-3	TGTGCCTGGAGACCAGCAGGGGCGGGCACAGATACGCAGTATTTT	CAWRPAGAGTDTQYF
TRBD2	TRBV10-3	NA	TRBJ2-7	TGTGCCATCAGTGGGGGCCTAGCGGGGGCGAGCTCCTACGAGCAGTACTTC	CAISGGLAGASSYEQYF
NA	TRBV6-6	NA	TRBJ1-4	TGTGCTACAACCCAGGGGTTTGGTGAAAAACTGTTTTTT	CATTQGFGEKLFF
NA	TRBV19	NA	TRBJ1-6	TGTGCCAGTAGGGAGGGGACCAATAATTCACCCCTCCACTTT	CASREGTNNSPLHF